Listed below are T cell receptor beta chains from one sample, sequenced in a study of CD8 T cells in Susac syndrome. TCRdb ran MiXCR on the immunoSEQ multiplex PCR reads and lists one entry per CDR3 protein. This table holds some 200,000 distinct CDR3 sequences, about 95% found once. Sequenced sample: CD4+ T cells from PBMCs. The receptors were sampled from a human donor in good health. Each CDR3 is given with its conserved first and last residue. Each record gives: V gene, clone size, J gene, CDR3 length, D gene, CDR3 protein, CDR3 DNA. A D gene is named only where the DNA matches it firmly. Some rows mark clone size as missing; the rest say once, few, many or name a class of expanded clone.

>TRBV20-1|NA|TRBJ2-7|20|TRBD2
CSARDLRGTSGRSITYEQYF
TGCAGTGCTAGAGATCTTAGAGGGACTAGCGGGAGGAGTATTACTTACGAGCAGTACTTC
>TRBV9|NA|TRBJ2-1|16|TRBD2
CASSPFRREGLEEQFF
TGTGCCAGCAGCCCATTTCGGCGGGAGGGCCTGGAGGAGCAGTTCTTC
>TRBV7-9|NA|TRBJ2-1|13|NA
CASSLVSYNEQFF
TGTGCCAGCAGCTTAGTCAGCTACAATGAGCAGTTCTTC
>TRBV20-1|NA|TRBJ2-1|12|NA
CSAAPHGGEQFF
TGCAGTGCCGCCCCGCACGGCGGTGAGCAGTTCTTC
>TRBV20-1|NA|TRBJ2-7|18|TRBD2
CSARDLRSSSGSWYEQYF
TGCAGTGCTAGAGATCTGAGGTCTTCTAGCGGGAGTTGGTACGAGCAGTACTTC
>TRBV29-1|NA|TRBJ1-1|13|NA
CSAPGRLSTEAFF
TGCAGCGCCCCAGGGCGTCTTTCCACTGAAGCTTTCTTT
>TRBV5-4|NA|TRBJ1-1|17|NA
CASSLRPGRLWGAEAFF
TGTGCCAGCAGCCTTAGGCCTGGACGTTTATGGGGGGCTGAAGCTTTCTTT
>TRBV2|few|TRBJ2-5|11|NA
CASRNQETQYF
TGTGCCAGCAGGAACCAAGAGACCCAGTACTTC
>TRBV11-1|NA|TRBJ1-1|15|NA
CASSTAGTYNTEAFF
TGTGCCAGCAGCACTGCCGGGACCTATAACACTGAAGCTTTCTTT
>TRBV5-1|NA|TRBJ2-1|14|TRBD1
CASSLGQGSNEQFF
TGCGCCAGCAGCTTGGGACAGGGGTCCAATGAGCAGTTCTTC
>TRBV29-1|once|TRBJ2-3|15|NA
CSVVTRPRSTDTQYF
TGCAGCGTCGTGACTAGACCTCGTAGCACAGATACGCAGTATTTT
>TRBV27|NA|TRBJ2-4|11|NA
CASSTRNIQYF
TGTGCCAGCAGTACTAGGAACATTCAGTACTTC
>TRBV7-8|NA|TRBJ2-7|14|NA
CASSLRDRAYEQYF
TGTGCCAGCAGCTTAAGGGACCGCGCCTACGAGCAGTACTTC
>TRBV20-1|NA|TRBJ1-2|12|NA
CSARSYGDGYTF
TGCAGTGCTAGAAGTTACGGAGATGGCTACACCTTC
>TRBV27|NA|TRBJ1-5|13|NA
CASSFGQAQPQHF
TGTGCCAGCAGTTTCGGGCAGGCTCAGCCCCAGCATTTT
>TRBV6-5|NA|TRBJ2-2|12|NA
CASSSGHGELFF
TGTGCCAGCAGTTCGGGACACGGGGAGCTGTTTTTT
>TRBV7-8|NA|TRBJ2-1|14|NA
CASSSRVTYNEQFF
TGTGCCAGCAGCTCGAGGGTCACCTACAATGAGCAGTTCTTC
>TRBV6-2/TRBV6-3|NA|TRBJ2-3|16|TRBD1
CASSSLGQGDTDTQYF
TGTGCCAGCAGTTCCCTGGGACAGGGGGACACAGATACGCAGTATTTT
>TRBV24-1|NA|TRBJ2-5|11|NA
CATRDSETQYF
TGTGCCACCAGGGACTCGGAGACCCAGTACTTC
>TRBV9|NA|TRBJ2-5|17|TRBD1
CASSAEPDRAGGETQYF
TGTGCCAGCAGCGCCGAACCGGACAGGGCCGGTGGAGAGACCCAGTACTTC
>TRBV12-3/TRBV12-4|once|TRBJ2-3|13|NA
CASSLTGHDTQYF
TGTGCCAGCAGTTTAACGGGTCATGATACGCAGTATTTT
>TRBV29-1|NA|TRBJ2-7|13|NA
CSVGGSASYEQYF
TGCAGCGTTGGGGGATCCGCCTCCTACGAGCAGTACTTC
>TRBV28|NA|TRBJ2-7|14|NA
CASSYGTLRTEQYF
TGTGCCAGCAGTTACGGGACGCTCAGAACCGAGCAGTACTTC
>TRBV20-1|NA|TRBJ2-7|15|TRBD2
CSARDPTSGHYEQYF
TGCAGTGCTAGAGACCCGACTAGCGGACACTACGAGCAGTACTTC
>TRBV3-1|NA|TRBJ1-3|15|NA
CASSQEPGIGNTIYF
TGTGCCAGCAGCCAAGAGCCAGGGATAGGAAACACCATATATTTT
>TRBV27|NA|TRBJ1-2|15|NA
CASSLSPRGNYGYTF
TGTGCCAGCAGTTTATCCCCGAGAGGGAACTATGGCTACACCTTC
>TRBV12-3/TRBV12-4|NA|TRBJ2-7|13|NA
CASSLPGRYEQYF
TGTGCCAGCAGTTTACCGGGAAGGTACGAGCAGTACTTC
>TRBV20-1|NA|TRBJ2-6|14|NA
CSAREISGANVLTF
TGCAGTGCTAGAGAAATCTCTGGGGCCAACGTCCTGACTTTC
>TRBV30|NA|TRBJ1-1|13|NA
CAWSAAPVAEAFF
TGTGCCTGGAGTGCAGCCCCGGTTGCTGAAGCTTTCTTT
>TRBV20-1|few|TRBJ2-5|14|TRBD1
CSARPGQGQETQYF
TGCAGTGCTAGGCCCGGACAGGGTCAAGAGACCCAGTACTTC
>TRBV7-9|NA|TRBJ2-3|12|NA
CASSPNENTQYF
TGTGCCAGCAGCCCGAACGAGAATACGCAGTATTTT
>TRBV3-1|once|TRBJ2-1|15|TRBD2
CASSQTGAGGGEQFF
TGTGCCAGCAGCCAAACGGGAGCGGGAGGCGGTGAGCAGTTCTTC
>TRBV28|once|TRBJ2-5|13|NA
CASSLSHSETQYF
TGTGCCAGCAGTTTATCCCACAGTGAGACCCAGTACTTC
>TRBV20-1|once|TRBJ2-7|13|NA
CSARGPGVYEQYF
TGCAGTGCTAGGGGACCGGGCGTCTACGAGCAGTACTTC
>TRBV7-8|NA|TRBJ1-1|14|NA
CASSTGHPRSEAFF
TGTGCCAGCAGCACAGGACATCCGAGGAGTGAAGCTTTCTTT
>TRBV3-1|NA|TRBJ1-5|12|NA
CASSASNQPQHF
TGTGCCAGCAGCGCTTCAAATCAGCCCCAGCATTTT
>TRBV9|NA|TRBJ2-7|15|TRBD2
CASSAGLAGIYEQYF
TGTGCCAGCAGCGCCGGACTAGCGGGGATCTACGAGCAGTACTTC
>TRBV28|NA|TRBJ1-5|11|TRBD1
CAGGPNQPQHF
TGTGCAGGGGGCCCCAATCAGCCCCAGCATTTT
>TRBV20-1|NA|TRBJ2-3|16|TRBD2
CSASPLLAGEEDTQYF
TGCAGTGCTAGCCCCCTCCTAGCGGGAGAGGAAGATACGCAGTATTTT
>TRBV18|NA|TRBJ2-7|14|NA
CASSPTVAFYEQYF
TGTGCCAGCTCACCGACAGTAGCGTTCTACGAGCAGTACTTC
>TRBV20-1|NA|TRBJ2-1|12|TRBD1
CSARGQHNEQFF
TGCAGTGCTAGGGGACAGCACAATGAGCAGTTCTTC
>TRBV5-1|NA|TRBJ2-3|16|NA
CASSFAGRGGRDTQYF
TGCGCCAGCAGCTTCGCCGGGAGAGGTGGTAGGGATACGCAGTATTTT
>TRBV12-3/TRBV12-4|NA|TRBJ1-1|14|NA
CASRFRDTYTEAFF
TGTGCCAGCAGGTTCCGGGACACCTACACTGAAGCTTTCTTT
>TRBV30|NA|TRBJ2-4|13|NA
CAWSVSGGNIQYF
TGTGCCTGGAGTGTATCTGGGGGGAACATTCAGTACTTC
>TRBV19|NA|TRBJ2-5|11|NA
CASSREETQYF
TGTGCCAGTAGTAGGGAAGAGACCCAGTACTTC
>TRBV20-1|NA|TRBJ2-5|15|NA
CSARRTGPRRETQYF
TGCAGTGCTCGGAGAACGGGGCCCCGTCGAGAGACCCAGTACTTC
>TRBV28|NA|TRBJ2-3|13|NA
CASREGVADTQYF
TGTGCCAGCAGAGAGGGAGTCGCAGATACGCAGTATTTT
>TRBV20-1|NA|TRBJ2-1|14|NA
CSARDQWGPGEQFF
TGCAGTGCTAGAGATCAGTGGGGGCCCGGTGAGCAGTTCTTC
>TRBV5-4|NA|TRBJ2-2|14|NA
CASSRDLFTGELFF
TGTGCCAGCAGCCGAGACTTGTTCACCGGGGAGCTGTTTTTT
>TRBV29-1|NA|TRBJ2-1|13|NA
CSVEDPRGVEQFF
TGCAGCGTTGAAGACCCCAGGGGAGTTGAGCAGTTCTTC
>TRBV7-2|once|TRBJ1-4|15|NA
CASSLLGAHNEKLFF
TGTGCCAGCAGCTTACTAGGGGCCCATAATGAAAAACTGTTTTTT
>TRBV11-2|NA|TRBJ2-1|15|TRBD1
CASSSGQGLVDEQFF
TGTGCCAGCAGCTCGGGACAGGGGTTAGTCGATGAGCAGTTCTTC
>TRBV5-1|NA|TRBJ2-1|16|TRBD2
CASSSRTSGSYNEQFF
TGCGCCAGCAGCTCCCGGACTAGCGGGAGCTACAATGAGCAGTTCTTC
>TRBV7-2|NA|TRBJ2-7|13|TRBD2
CASSTRTSREQYF
TGTGCCAGCAGCACCCGGACTAGTCGCGAGCAGTACTTC